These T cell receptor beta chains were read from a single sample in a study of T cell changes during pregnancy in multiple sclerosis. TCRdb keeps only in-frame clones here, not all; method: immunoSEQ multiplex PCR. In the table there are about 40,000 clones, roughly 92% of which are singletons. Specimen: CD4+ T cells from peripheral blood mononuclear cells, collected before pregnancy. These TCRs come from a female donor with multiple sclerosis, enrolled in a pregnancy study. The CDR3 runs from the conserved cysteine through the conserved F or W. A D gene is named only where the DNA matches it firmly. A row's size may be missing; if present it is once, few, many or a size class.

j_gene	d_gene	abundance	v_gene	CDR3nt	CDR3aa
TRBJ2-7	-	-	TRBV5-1	TGCGCCAGCAGCTTGGTTAGGGGCAACGAGCAGTACTTC	CASSLVRGNEQYF
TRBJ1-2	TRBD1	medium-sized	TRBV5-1	TGCGCCAGCAGCTACAGACAGGGGGGCTATGGCTACACCTTC	CASSYRQGGYGYTF
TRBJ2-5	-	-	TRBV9	TGTGCCAGCAGCCCTAGATGGGTAGGCGAGACCCAGTACTTC	CASSPRWVGETQYF
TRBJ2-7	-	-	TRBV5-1	TGCGCCAGCAGCTTGGGAGAAGGGGCTAAAGCCTTGGGAAGCTCCTACGAGCAGTACTTC	CASSLGEGAKALGSSYEQYF
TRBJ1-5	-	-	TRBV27	TGTGCCAGCACCCCCCCTCCGAACAGAAGTCAGCCCCAGCATTTT	CASTPPPNRSQPQHF
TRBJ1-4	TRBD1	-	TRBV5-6	TGTGCCAGCAGCCTGGAAGAACAGGGGGCTAAACTGTTTTTT	CASSLEEQGAKLFF
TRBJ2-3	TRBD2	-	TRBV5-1	TGCGCCAGCAGCAAAGAAGGGGCTAGCGGGGGGGTAACGCAGTATTTT	CASSKEGASGGVTQYF
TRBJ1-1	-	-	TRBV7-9	TGTGCCAGCAGCTCGAATCGTTTATCGCCTGGGCAGCTGAACACTGAAGCTTTCTTT	CASSSNRLSPGQLNTEAFF
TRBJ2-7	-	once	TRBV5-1	TGCGCCAGCAGCTTAGTCGGTTCCTCGTCCTACGAGCAGTACTTC	CASSLVGSSSYEQYF
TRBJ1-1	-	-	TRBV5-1	TGCGCCAGCAGCCCCCAGTCGCCGACAGCGAACACTGAAGCTTTCTTT	CASSPQSPTANTEAFF
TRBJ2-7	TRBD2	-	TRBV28	TGTGCCAGCAGATTACTAGCGGGGCTCTCCTACGAGCAGTACTTC	CASRLLAGLSYEQYF
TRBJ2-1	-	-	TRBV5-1	TGCGCCAGCAGACCCGAAATAGCCAGCTCCTACAATGAGCAGTTCTTC	CASRPEIASSYNEQFF
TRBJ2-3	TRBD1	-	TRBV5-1	TGCGCCAGCAGCTCCGGGACAGCGACGGCAGATACGCAGTATTTT	CASSSGTATADTQYF
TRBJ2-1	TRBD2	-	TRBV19	TGTGCCAGTCGGCCTAGCGGCTCCTACAATGAGCAGTTCTTC	CASRPSGSYNEQFF
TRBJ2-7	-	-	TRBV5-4	TGTGCCAGCAGCCCGGGTGGCAGAGTCTACGAGCAGTACTTC	CASSPGGRVYEQYF
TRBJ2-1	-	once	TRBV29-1	TGCAGCGTCTTCGGTGGGGGCCGGTCCCGGGAGCAGTTCTTC	CSVFGGGRSREQFF
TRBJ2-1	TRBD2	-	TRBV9	TGTGCCAGCAGCCTACTAGCGGGGGCCTACAATGAGCAGTTCTTC	CASSLLAGAYNEQFF
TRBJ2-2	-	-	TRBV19	TGTGCCAGTAGTATGTTGGCGGGGGGGGAGCTGTTTTTT	CASSMLAGGELFF
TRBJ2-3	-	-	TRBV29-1	TGCAGCGAGACACAAGGAAGCACAGATACGCAGTATTTT	CSETQGSTDTQYF
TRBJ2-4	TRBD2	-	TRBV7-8	TGTGCCAGCAGCTTAGTGTCACTAGCGGGACGTCAAAACATTCAGTACTTC	CASSLVSLAGRQNIQYF
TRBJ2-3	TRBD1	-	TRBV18	TGTGCCAGCTCACCGAGACAGGGTCAAGATACGCAGTATTTT	CASSPRQGQDTQYF
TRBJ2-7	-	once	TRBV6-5	TGTGCCAGCAGGAGGGTGGCGGAGGGCGGCGAGCAGTACTTC	CASRRVAEGGEQYF
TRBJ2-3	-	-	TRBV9	TGTGCCAGCAGCCCCGACCAGGGGAGCACAGATACGCAGTATTTT	CASSPDQGSTDTQYF
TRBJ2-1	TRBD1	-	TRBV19	TGTGCCAGCAACTATCTGGGACAGGGACCGAGGGACAATGAGCAGTTCTTC	CASNYLGQGPRDNEQFF
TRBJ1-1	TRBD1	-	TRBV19	TGTGCCAGTACCCCCGAGGGGGCAGACTTCCGCCCAGAAGCTTTCTTT	CASTPEGADFRPEAFF
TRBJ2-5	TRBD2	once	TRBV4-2	TGTGCCAGCAGCCTCGGACTAGCCTTGGAGACCCAGTACTTC	CASSLGLALETQYF
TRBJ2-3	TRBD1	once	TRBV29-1	TGCAGCGTTGATGCACAGGGGGGCACAGATACGCAGTATTTT	CSVDAQGGTDTQYF
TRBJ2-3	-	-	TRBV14	TGTGCCAGCAGCCGGAGGGCTACAGATACGCAGTATTTT	CASSRRATDTQYF
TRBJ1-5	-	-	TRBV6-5	TGTGCCAGCAGTTACGGCGGTGGGAATCAGCCCCAGCATTTT	CASSYGGGNQPQHF
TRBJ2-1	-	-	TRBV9	TGTGCCAGCAGCGTCTCCATGACTAACAATGAGCAGTTCTTC	CASSVSMTNNEQFF
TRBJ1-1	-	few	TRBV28	TGTGCCAGCAGTTTGGACATGAACACTGAAGCTTTCTTT	CASSLDMNTEAFF
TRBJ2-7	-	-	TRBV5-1	TGCGCCAGCAGCTTCAGTTCCCACGAGCAGTACTTC	CASSFSSHEQYF
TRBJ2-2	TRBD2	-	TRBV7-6	TGTGCCAGCAGGACGGGACTAGCGGGTACGAATACCGGGGAGCTGTTTTTT	CASRTGLAGTNTGELFF
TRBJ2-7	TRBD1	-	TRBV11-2	TGTGCCAGCAGTTTCGGACAGGGTCCCTCCTACGAGCAGTACTTC	CASSFGQGPSYEQYF
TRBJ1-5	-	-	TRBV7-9	TGTGCCAGCAGCGACAGTCCCTTGGAGCCCCAGCATTTT	CASSDSPLEPQHF
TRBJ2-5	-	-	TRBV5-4	TGTGCCAGCAGCTTGGTCAGGGAAGAGACCCAGTACTTC	CASSLVREETQYF
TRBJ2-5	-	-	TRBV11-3	TGTGCCAGCAGTCACCGAGGGGAGACCCAGTACTTC	CASSHRGETQYF
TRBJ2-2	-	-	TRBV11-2	TGTGCCAGCAGCTACCTCTCTAGGAACACCGGGGAGCTGTTTTTT	CASSYLSRNTGELFF
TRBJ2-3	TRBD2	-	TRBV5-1	TGCGCCAGCAGCTCACTAGCGGGCACAGATACGCAGTATTTT	CASSSLAGTDTQYF
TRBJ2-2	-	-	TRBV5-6	TGTGCCAGCAGCTCCTGGGTTGCTAGCTCGGGTCGAAACACCGGGGAGCTGTTTTTT	CASSSWVASSGRNTGELFF
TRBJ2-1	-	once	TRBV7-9	TGTGCCAGCAGCTTAGCTAGGGGGTCCCTCTCCTACAATGAGCAGTTCTTC	CASSLARGSLSYNEQFF
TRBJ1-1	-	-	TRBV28	TGTGCCAGCACCTCGTCGATCGGAGATGAAGCTTTCTTT	CASTSSIGDEAFF
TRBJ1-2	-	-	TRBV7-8	TGTGCCAGCAGCTTAGAACGGGGGGTCTACTATGGCTACACCTTC	CASSLERGVYYGYTF
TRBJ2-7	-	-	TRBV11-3	TGTGCCAGCAGCTTAGGGGAGTCCTACGAGCAGTACTTC	CASSLGESYEQYF
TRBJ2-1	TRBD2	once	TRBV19	TGTGCCAGTAGTATAGGAAGCGGGATTGGGGATGAGCAGTTCTTC	CASSIGSGIGDEQFF
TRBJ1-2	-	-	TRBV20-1	TGCAGTGCTAGAGACGCGGGGGGCTACACCTTC	CSARDAGGYTF
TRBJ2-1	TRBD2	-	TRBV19	TGTGCCAGTAGTCCGGAGGGTAGCGGGATTTTGTACAATGAGCAGTTCTTC	CASSPEGSGILYNEQFF
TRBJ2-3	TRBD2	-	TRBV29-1	TGCAGCGCCCCTCCTGGGGGGGGATCCACAGATACGCAGTATTTT	CSAPPGGGSTDTQYF
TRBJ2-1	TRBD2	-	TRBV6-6	TGTGCCAGCAGGGCTAGCGGGGACAATGAGCAGTTCTTC	CASRASGDNEQFF
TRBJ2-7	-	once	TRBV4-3	TGCGCCAGCAGCCTAACTCTGAGCATCTCGTACGAGCAGTACTTC	CASSLTLSISYEQYF
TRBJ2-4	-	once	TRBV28	TGTGCCAGCAATCCACTAGACTCGGGTGAAAAAAACATTCAGTACTTC	CASNPLDSGEKNIQYF
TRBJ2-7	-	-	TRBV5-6	TGTGCCAGCAGCTTGACAGGGAACCACGAGCAGTACTTC	CASSLTGNHEQYF
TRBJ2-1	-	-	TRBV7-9	TGTGCCAGCAGCTTACTACTAGGAAATGAGCAGTTCTTC	CASSLLLGNEQFF
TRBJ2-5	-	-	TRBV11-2	TGTGCCAGCAGCTTAGTGGGGGCAGTCCAAGAGACCCAGTACTTC	CASSLVGAVQETQYF
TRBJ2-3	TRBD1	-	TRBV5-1	TGCGCCAGCAGCCAGGGACAGAGTCTTACAACCACAGATACGCAGTATTTT	CASSQGQSLTTTDTQYF